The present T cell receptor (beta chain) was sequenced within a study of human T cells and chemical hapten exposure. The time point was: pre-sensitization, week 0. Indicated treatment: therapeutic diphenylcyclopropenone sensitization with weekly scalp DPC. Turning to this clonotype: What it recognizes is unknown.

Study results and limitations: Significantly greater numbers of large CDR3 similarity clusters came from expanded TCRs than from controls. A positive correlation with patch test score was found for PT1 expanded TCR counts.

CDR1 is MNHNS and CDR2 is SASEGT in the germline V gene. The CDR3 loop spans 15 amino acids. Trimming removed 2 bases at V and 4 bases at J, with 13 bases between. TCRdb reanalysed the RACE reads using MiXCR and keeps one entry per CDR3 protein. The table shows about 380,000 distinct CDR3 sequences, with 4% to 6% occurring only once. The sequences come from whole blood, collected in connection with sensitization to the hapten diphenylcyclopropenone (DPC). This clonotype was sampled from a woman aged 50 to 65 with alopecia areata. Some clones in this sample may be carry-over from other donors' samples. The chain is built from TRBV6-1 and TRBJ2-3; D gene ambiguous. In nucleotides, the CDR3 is TGTGCCAGCAGTGAATTCCTCCAGGCGCCAGATACGCAGTATTTT. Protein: CASSEFLQAPDTQYF.